A selection of T cell receptor beta chains follows, all from one sample in a study of tumor-infiltrating lymphocytes in primary liver carcinoma. TCRdb re-derived calls from the multiplex PCR reads in MiXCR, one entry per CDR3 protein. Of 45,000 to 65,000 distinct CDR3 sequences listed, around 77% were seen once; the top ten hold around a quarter. The sample was liver tumor tissue from sampling region 5. These TCRs come from a man in his forties or fifties with primary liver carcinoma and hepatitis B virus infection. Both conserved end residues are part of each CDR3. The order of the fields is D gene, J gene, clone size, V gene, CDR3 DNA, CDR3 protein. D genes are given only for firm matches. Size is stated for part of the rows, as once, few or many counts, or as a class when the clone is expanded.

NA TRBJ2-2 NA TRBV7-3 TGTGCCAGCAGCTTACTGGGGTCCTCCACCGGGGAGCTGTTTTTT CASSLLGSSTGELFF
NA TRBJ2-1 NA TRBV28 TGTGCCACCGATCGTGGGGGTTTATACAAAGAGCAGTTCTTC CATDRGGLYKEQFF
NA TRBJ2-2 NA TRBV29-1 TGCAGAGTTATGGGCAACACCGGGGAGCTGTTTTTT CRVMGNTGELFF
NA TRBJ1-2 NA TRBV7-9 TGTGTTAGCAGATGGGACAAGGGGTTTCATGGCTACACCTTC CVSRWDKGFHGYTF
NA TRBJ2-7 NA TRBV5-4 TGTGCCAGCAGCTCGGGGGACTTCCCCTACGAGCAGTACTTC CASSSGDFPYEQYF
NA TRBJ1-1 few TRBV10-3 TGTGCCTTCATTGATCCGGGCGGGAACACTGGAGCTTTCTTT CAFIDPGGNTGAFF
NA TRBJ2-5 NA TRBV6-6 TGTGCCAGTAGTCATCAAGAGACCCAGTACTTC CASSHQETQYF
NA TRBJ1-6 NA TRBV12-3/TRBV12-4 TGTGCCAGTCGCGCCTGGGCGAATTCACCCCTCCACTTT CASRAWANSPLHF
NA TRBJ2-2 NA TRBV6-4 TGTTCCAGCAGTGATTTGAATGAGAACACCAGGGAGCTGTTTTTT CSSSDLNENTRELFF
TRBD1 TRBJ2-3 NA TRBV5-5 TGTGCCAGCAGCCAGGACAGGGGGAGTTCAGATACACAGTATTTT CASSQDRGSSDTQYF
NA TRBJ2-7 NA TRBV12-3/TRBV12-4 TGTGTCAGCAGTCCTTTTGCAGGGTACGAGCAATACTTC CVSSPFAGYEQYF
NA TRBJ1-4 NA TRBV7-8 TGTGCCAGTAGCTTTGAGGCCGACGGGGGGTTGTTTTTT CASSFEADGGLFF
NA TRBJ2-7 NA TRBV29-1 TGCAGCGTTGAAGCCCGACAGGGAGGATCTCGAGAGCAGTACTTC CSVEARQGGSREQYF
NA TRBJ2-3 NA TRBV4-2 TGTGGCAGTGGTCGGGAGTCCACAGGTACGCAGTATTTT CGSGRESTGTQYF
NA TRBJ1-1 NA TRBV6-1 TGTGCCAGCAGTTATGGTAGCATCACTGAAGCTTTCTTT CASSYGSITEAFF
NA TRBJ2-3 NA TRBV11-2 TGTGCCAGCAGCCCCCCGGGCCGGGCAAATACGCAGTGCTTT CASSPPGRANTQCF
NA TRBJ1-1 once TRBV6-2/TRBV6-3 TGTGCCAGTAGTTCTGCAGAGCCGGCTTTCTTT CASSSAEPAFF
NA TRBJ2-3 NA TRBV5-1 TGCGCCAGCAGAATTCAGGAGGGTATAGATACGCAGTATTTT CASRIQEGIDTQYF
TRBD2 TRBJ2-7 NA TRBV6-1 TGTGCCAGCAGTGAAGCGCGGCTAGCGGTCCACTGCTTC CASSEARLAVHCF
NA TRBJ2-1 few TRBV12-3/TRBV12-4 TGTGCCAGCAGTTTAGCAGGAGGGCCTAACAATGGGCAGTTCTTC CASSLAGGPNNGQFF
NA TRBJ2-5 NA TRBV20-1 TGCAGTGCTATGCCTAGAACAGAGACCCAGTACTTC CSAMPRTETQYF
NA TRBJ1-1 NA TRBV29-1 TGCAGCGCTGCGGCGGGGTGGAGCATGAACACTGAAGCTTTCTTT CSAAAGWSMNTEAFF
NA TRBJ2-3 NA TRBV4-1 TGCACCAGCAGCCAAGCAAATAGCTGGGCCCACACAGATACGCAGTATTTT CTSSQANSWAHTDTQYF
NA TRBJ2-2 NA TRBV11-2 TGTGCCAACAGCTTAGAGAGTCACACCGGGGAGCCTTTTTTT CANSLESHTGEPFF
NA TRBJ1-1 NA TRBV30 TGTGCCTGGAAAGAGGAGGGGAACACTGAAGCTTTCTTT CAWKEEGNTEAFF
NA TRBJ2-1 many TRBV5-6 TGTGCCAGCAGCTACCGGGGGCGGGCCTACAATGAGCAGTTCTTC CASSYRGRAYNEQFF
TRBD1 TRBJ1-4 few TRBV20-1 TGCAGTGCTAGAGATCCCCAGGGGGGAGGAGGAGAAAAACTGTTTTTT CSARDPQGGGGEKLFF
NA TRBJ2-1 NA TRBV7-9 TGTGCCAGCAGCATAGGAACTACAGGCAATGAGCAGTTCTTC CASSIGTTGNEQFF
NA TRBJ2-5 large TRBV6-2/TRBV6-3 TGTGCCAGCAGCAACAGCCAAGAGACCCAGTACTTC CASSNSQETQYF
NA TRBJ2-1 NA TRBV11-3 TGTGCCAGTTGCTTCGCCGGCCCCTGCAATGAGCAGTTCTTC CASCFAGPCNEQFF
NA TRBJ1-2 NA TRBV10-3 TGTGCCATCAGTGACGATATGGAAGGCTACATCTTC CAISDDMEGYIF
NA TRBJ2-7 NA TRBV7-9 TGTGCCAGCAGCCCCATGGAGAGGGCCTACGAGCAATACTTC CASSPMERAYEQYF
NA TRBJ2-1 once TRBV11-2 TGTGCCAGCAGCCTAGGGGTAGTGATGTATGAGCAATTCTTC CASSLGVVMYEQFF
NA TRBJ1-1 NA TRBV5-1 TGCGCCACCGCGTCGGGGGACATGAACATTGAAGCTTTTTTT CATASGDMNIEAFF
TRBD2 TRBJ2-2 few TRBV18 TGTGCCAGCTCACCACTCCCTAGCGGGGGGAACACCGGGGAGCTGTTTTTT CASSPLPSGGNTGELFF
NA TRBJ2-1 NA TRBV7-8 TGTCCCAGCAGCCTAGTTGGGGCAGGGGTCAACGAGCAGTTCTTC CPSSLVGAGVNEQFF
NA TRBJ2-1 NA TRBV29-1 TGCAGCGTTGTCGGGGCCCAGAGCAGTGAGCAGTTCTTC CSVVGAQSSEQFF
NA TRBJ2-1 NA TRBV5-4 TGTGCCGGCAGCACTGCCGGACAGAATAACAATGAGCAGTTCTTC CAGSTAGQNNNEQFF
NA TRBJ2-7 NA TRBV6-6 TGTGCCAGCAGCATAGCGGACTCGGCCCACGAGCAGTACTTC CASSIADSAHEQYF
NA TRBJ2-1 NA TRBV30 TGTGCCTGGAGTAGACTAGGAGGTAGGGCTTACAATGAGCAGTTATTC CAWSRLGGRAYNEQLF
TRBD2 TRBJ2-1 NA TRBV20-1 TGCAGTGCTAGAGATCGGCGAGCGGGATTGTACAATGAGCAGTTCTTC CSARDRRAGLYNEQFF
NA TRBJ2-3 NA TRBV6-6 TGTGCAAGCAGTTACGTAGTGGGAAACACAGATACGCAGTATTTT CASSYVVGNTDTQYF
NA TRBJ2-1 NA TRBV10-2 TGCGCCAGCGTCTTAGTGGAATACAATGAGCAGTTCTTC CASVLVEYNEQFF
NA TRBJ1-2 NA TRBV14 TGTGCCAGCACACCCCTATGGGGCTACACCTTC CASTPLWGYTF
NA TRBJ2-1 NA TRBV6-5 TGTGCCTGCAGCCCTCTGCCCAGCTTTGGTGAGCAGTTCTTC CACSPLPSFGEQFF
TRBD1 TRBJ1-2 NA TRBV6-5 TGTGCCAGCAGCCCACAGGGGGCGGTCGGCTACACCTTC CASSPQGAVGYTF
TRBD2 TRBJ2-1 NA TRBV24-1 TGTGCTGCCAGTGACCCCAGCGGGAGCTCCTACAATGAGCAGTTCTTC CAASDPSGSSYNEQFF
TRBD2 TRBJ2-1 NA TRBV29-1 TGCAACGTTGAATTCGGGAACGGGAGGATAACCGATGAGCAGTTCTTC CNVEFGNGRITDEQFF
TRBD2 TRBJ2-5 many TRBV5-1 TGCGCCAGCAGCTTGGACGGGAGGGCCCGAGAGACCCAGTACTTC CASSLDGRARETQYF
TRBD2 TRBJ2-7 NA TRBV30 TGTGCCTGGAGACTTCCAGGACTAGCGGGAAGATACAAGCAGTACTTC CAWRLPGLAGRYKQYF
NA TRBJ2-5 NA TRBV10-2 TGCGCCAGCAGTGCCAGGTTACCAGCAGCTCAAGAGACCCAGTACTTC CASSARLPAAQETQYF
NA TRBJ2-1 NA TRBV5-1 TGCGCCAGCAGTTCCTTGCCGGGCCTAAGAAATGAGCAGTTCTTC CASSSLPGLRNEQFF
NA TRBJ1-2 NA TRBV5-1 NA CVSSLLSDYGCTF
NA TRBJ2-2 NA TRBV7-9 TGTGCCAGCAGTTTAGTTCTTCAGGGTTGGACCGGGGAGTTGCTTTTT CASSLVLQGWTGELLF
TRBD2 TRBJ2-1 NA TRBV11-1 TGTGCCAGCAGCTTAAGATCCCTAGCGGTAGGATCCCACGATGAGCAGTTCTTC CASSLRSLAVGSHDEQFF
TRBD1 TRBJ2-4 NA TRBV12-3/TRBV12-4 TGTGCCAGCAGCTTTTTTGGCCCGGGACAGAGTACAAACATTCAATACTTC CASSFFGPGQSTNIQYF
TRBD2 TRBJ2-4 NA TRBV11-1 TGTGCGAGCAGCTTTCCCGGGACTAGCGGGTCCAAAAGCATTCAGTATTTC CASSFPGTSGSKSIQYF
NA TRBJ2-1 NA TRBV2 TGTGCTAGCAGTTGGCATGCTACCAATGAGCAGTTCTTC CASSWHATNEQFF
NA TRBJ2-3 NA TRBV5-5 TGTGCCAGCAACCCCACCTCGACCGATTATACGCAGTATTTT CASNPTSTDYTQYF
NA TRBJ1-2 NA TRBV5-6 TGTGCCAGCAGCTCCTGGAAATCTGGCTGCACCTTC CASSSWKSGCTF